This T cell receptor (beta chain) was recovered during a study of T cell clusters in autoimmune cytopenias. Overall study: The median distinct TRB clonotype count was about 2,500 per sample, from a median around 50,000 reads. Study outcomes and limitations: The cluster-lack signature was not seen for secondary cytopenia versus chronic lymphocytic leukemia. TRB repertoire shifts in secondary cytopenia and chronic lymphocytic leukemia mostly reflected lymphoma, not autoimmunity. Compared with active autoimmune hepatitis patients, healthy donors showed about 2.8-fold more exclusive TRB clusters.

Comment on this clonotype: Its antigen is undetermined.

Multiplex touch-down PCR amplified TRB using TRB-A and TRB-B pools in one tube. TCRdb re-called the multiplex PCR reads, yielding one record per CDR3 amino acid sequence without DNA. In total, the table holds roughly 3,300 distinct CDR3 sequences. Each sample's input was roughly 270 ng genomic DNA, 38,000 or so genome equivalents. The receptor's source is a human donor with an autoimmune cytopenia, with autoimmune hepatitis or in good health (not recorded which). The sample consisted of peripheral blood.

CDR3 amino acids: CASSPPGAGEQYF. This sequence joins TRBV6-6 and TRBJ2-7; TCRdb picks TRBD1, but there is no DNA to check that call. This CDR3 has 13 amino acids. Germline-derived CDR1 and CDR2 are MNHNY and SVGAGI (reference sequence).